This T cell receptor beta chain originates from a study of blood T cell repertoires in COVID-19. Germline loops: CDR1 SGHTA, CDR2 FQGNSA. This CDR3 comprises 14 residues. The ends were cut back, 1 base at V and 4 bases at J, with 8 bases in the middle. A remark on this clone: Other DNA sequences of this sample code for an identical CDR3.

Authors' analysis steps: Cell counts per sample came from amplifying reference gene primers. Repertoires were generated with immunoSEQ multiplex PCR, while TCRdb's copy carries only in-frame clones and drops some. The V and J calls and the clone size are those of that table, but D and trimming were determined from the DNA. Among roughly 200,000 clones, approximately 80% were seen once, and the ten largest hold roughly 27%. The receptor was isolated from a man aged 35 to 55 with acute or convalescent COVID-19. V and J are TRBV7-2 and TRBJ1-5, with unresolved D. Sample: peripheral blood. The CDR3, as DNA: TGTGCCAGCAGCTTAGACGGGAGTAATCAGCCCCAGCATTTT. Amino acids: CASSLDGSNQPQHF.